These T cell receptor beta chains were read from a single sample in a study of blood T cells in healthy people across ages. TCRdb itself ran the 5' RACE reads through MiXCR, one entry per CDR3 protein. The data contain about 690,000 distinct CDR3 sequences, roughly 41% of them singletons. The sequenced sample consisted of blood. Receptor source: a man older than 75 in good health. The CDR3 runs from the conserved cysteine through the conserved F or W. D genes are given only for firm matches. The size field is filled for only some rows; it gives once, few, many or a size class.

size,D,J,V,length,CDR3,DNA
few,.,TRBJ2-6,TRBV20-1,13,CSARLPGANVLTF,TGCAGTGCTAGACTCCCCGGGGCCAACGTCCTGACTTTC
.,.,TRBJ1-6,TRBV27,17,CASSSHYRAPHNSPLHF,TGTGCCAGCAGTTCACACTACCGGGCCCCCCATAATTCACCCCTCCACTTT
.,.,TRBJ1-6,TRBV29-1,13,CSVGAGLNSPLHF,TGCAGCGTTGGCGCCGGCCTAAATTCACCCCTCCACTTT
.,.,TRBJ2-5,TRBV6-2/TRBV6-3,15,CATGRHTNTQETQYF,TGTGCCACCGGGCGGCACACCAATACCCAAGAGACCCAGTACTTC
.,TRBD1,TRBJ1-6,TRBV5-1,15,CVSSALNRGNSPLHF,TGCGTCAGCAGCGCCCTAAACAGGGGGAATTCACCCCTCCACTTT
many,.,TRBJ2-6,TRBV30,14,CAWRAVSGANVLTF,TGTGCCTGGAGAGCTGTCTCTGGGGCCAACGTCCTGACTTTC
many,.,TRBJ2-3,TRBV24-1,18,CATSDPGRGGGGTDTQYF,TGTGCCACCAGTGATCCCGGCCGCGGAGGTGGCGGCACAGATACGCAGTATTTT
.,.,TRBJ1-1,TRBV7-9,16,CASSLDALRGTTEAFF,TGTGCCAGCAGCTTAGATGCCTTAAGAGGGACAACTGAAGCTTTCTTT
many,.,TRBJ2-7,TRBV6-2/TRBV6-3,13,CASSARGPYEQYF,TGTGCCAGCAGTGCCAGGGGCCCCTACGAGCAGTACTTC
.,.,TRBJ2-3,TRBV11-2,15,CASSLPQRGEDTQYF,TGTGCCAGCAGCTTGCCACAGAGGGGAGAAGATACGCAGTATTTT
.,TRBD2,TRBJ2-5,TRBV6-5,17,CASSYSSRREGRETQYF,TGTGCCAGCAGTTACTCGTCCCGGCGGGAGGGCCGGGAGACCCAGTACTTC
.,.,TRBJ2-7,TRBV15,12,CATSRNTGEQYF,TGTGCCACCAGCAGAAATACGGGTGAGCAGTACTTC
.,.,TRBJ2-3,TRBV27,14,CASSVDLGTDTQYF,TGTGCCAGCAGTGTCGACTTAGGCACAGATACGCAGTATTTT
.,TRBD1,TRBJ1-4,TRBV4-1,17,CASSQGGTGGFNEKLFF,TGCGCCAGCAGCCAAGGGGGGACAGGGGGTTTTAATGAAAAACTGTTTTTT
.,TRBD1,TRBJ2-5,TRBV6-2/TRBV6-3,15,CASQRGTGRQETQYF,TGTGCCAGCCAAAGGGGGACAGGGCGCCAAGAGACCCAGTACTTC
many,.,TRBJ1-1,TRBV5-1,13,CASSLSQNTEAFF,TGCGCCAGCAGCTTGTCCCAAAACACTGAAGCTTTCTTT